One TCR beta chain is described in this entry. Its matching antigen is unknown. Trimming stripped 7 bases from V and 0 bases from J, with 16 bases between. Per germline, CDR1 SNHLY and CDR2 FYNNEI. This CDR3 contains 16 residues. In chemo-refractory metastatic non-small-cell lung cancer, patients got ipilimumab CTLA-4 blockade together with focal radiation. This sample was taken from a study of radiotherapy plus CTLA-4 blockade in lung cancer. Overall study context: Of the patients, roughly 20% showed objective responses and approximately 34% attained disease control.

General study results and limits: Response was reportedly best predicted by early blood T cell clone dynamics, with interferon-beta. Radiotherapy plus ipilimumab was followed by expansion in blood of tumor-derived TCR clones.

The table came from immunoSEQ multiplex PCR; TCRdb's copy has only in-frame clones and leaves some out. The table includes 85,000 to 90,000 clones, about three quarters detected once. The sequences come from peripheral blood, collected from a patient treated with radiotherapy plus ipilimumab. The TCR comes from a human donor with non-small cell lung cancer that progressed on radiotherapy plus ipilimumab. The rearrangement links TRBV2 to TRBJ2-1; no firm D call. CDR3 DNA: TGTGCCAGCAATCGGCCCGACGGACCCTCCTACAATGAGCAGTTCTTC. Translation gives CASNRPDGPSYNEQFF.